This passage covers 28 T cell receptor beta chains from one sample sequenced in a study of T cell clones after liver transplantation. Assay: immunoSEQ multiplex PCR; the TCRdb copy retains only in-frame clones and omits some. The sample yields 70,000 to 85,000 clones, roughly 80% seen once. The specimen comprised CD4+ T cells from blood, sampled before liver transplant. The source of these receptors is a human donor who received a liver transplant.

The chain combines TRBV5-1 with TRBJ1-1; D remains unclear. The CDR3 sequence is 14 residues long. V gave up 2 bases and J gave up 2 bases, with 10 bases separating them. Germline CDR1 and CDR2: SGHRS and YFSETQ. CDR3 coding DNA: TGCGCCAGCAGCTTAAGAAATGTAAACACTGAAGCTTTCTTT. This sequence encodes CASSLRNVNTEAFF.

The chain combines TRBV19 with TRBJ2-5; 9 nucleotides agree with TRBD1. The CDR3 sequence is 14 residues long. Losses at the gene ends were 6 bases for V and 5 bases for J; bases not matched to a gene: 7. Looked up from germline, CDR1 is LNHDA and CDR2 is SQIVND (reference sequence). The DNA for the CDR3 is TGTGCCAGTAGCCTAGGGACAGGGTTGGAGACCCAGTACTTC. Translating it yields CASSLGTGLETQYF.

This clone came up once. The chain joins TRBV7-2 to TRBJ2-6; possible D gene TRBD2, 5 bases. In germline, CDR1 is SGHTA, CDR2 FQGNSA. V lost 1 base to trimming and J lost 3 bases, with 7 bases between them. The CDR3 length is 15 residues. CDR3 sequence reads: CASSLGGNGANVLTF. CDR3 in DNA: TGTGCCAGCAGCTTAGGAGGGAATGGGGCCAACGTCCTGACTTTC.

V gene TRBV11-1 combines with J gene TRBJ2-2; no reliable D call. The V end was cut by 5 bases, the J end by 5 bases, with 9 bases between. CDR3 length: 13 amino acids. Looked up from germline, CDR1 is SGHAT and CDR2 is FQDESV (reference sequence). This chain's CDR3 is CASSRSRTGELFF. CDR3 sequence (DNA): TGTGCCAGCAGCCGGAGTCGAACCGGGGAGCTGTTTTTT.

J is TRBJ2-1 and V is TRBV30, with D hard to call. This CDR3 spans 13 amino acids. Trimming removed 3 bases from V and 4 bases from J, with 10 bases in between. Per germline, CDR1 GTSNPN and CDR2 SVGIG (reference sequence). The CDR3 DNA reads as TGTGCCTGGAGGCCCTCACTTTACAATGAGCAGTTCTTC. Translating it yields CAWRPSLYNEQFF.

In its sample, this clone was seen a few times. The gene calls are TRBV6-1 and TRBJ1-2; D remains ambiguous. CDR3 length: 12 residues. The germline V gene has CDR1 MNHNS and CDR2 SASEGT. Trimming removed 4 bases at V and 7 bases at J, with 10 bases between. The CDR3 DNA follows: TGTGCCAGCAGTGGGTCAGGTCTTGGCTACACCTTC. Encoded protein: CASSGSGLGYTF.

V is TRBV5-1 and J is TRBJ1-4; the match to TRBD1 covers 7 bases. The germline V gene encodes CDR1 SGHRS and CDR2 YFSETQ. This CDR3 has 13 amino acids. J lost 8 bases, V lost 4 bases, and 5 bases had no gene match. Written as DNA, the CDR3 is TGCGCCAGCAGCCCCGGGACAGCCGAAAAACTGTTTTTT. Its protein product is CASSPGTAEKLFF.

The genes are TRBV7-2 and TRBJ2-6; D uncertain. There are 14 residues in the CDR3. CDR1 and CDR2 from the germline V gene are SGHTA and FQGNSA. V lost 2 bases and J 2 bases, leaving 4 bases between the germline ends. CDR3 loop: CASSLTTGANVLTF. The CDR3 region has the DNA TGTGCCAGCAGCTTAACAACTGGGGCCAACGTCCTGACTTTC. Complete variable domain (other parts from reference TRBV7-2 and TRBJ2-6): GAGVSQSPSNKVTEKGKDVELRCDPISGHTALYWYRQSLGQGLEFLIYFQGNSAPDKSGLPSDRFSAERTGGSVSTLTIQRTQQEDSAVYLCASSLTTGANVLTFGAGSRLTVL.

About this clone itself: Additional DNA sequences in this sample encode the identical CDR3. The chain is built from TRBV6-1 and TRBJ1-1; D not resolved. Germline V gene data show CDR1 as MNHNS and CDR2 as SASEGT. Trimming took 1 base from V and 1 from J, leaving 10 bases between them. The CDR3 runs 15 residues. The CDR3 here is CASSEGGRPNTEAFF. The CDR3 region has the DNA TGTGCCAGCAGTGAAGGAGGGCGGCCGAACACTGAAGCTTTCTTT.

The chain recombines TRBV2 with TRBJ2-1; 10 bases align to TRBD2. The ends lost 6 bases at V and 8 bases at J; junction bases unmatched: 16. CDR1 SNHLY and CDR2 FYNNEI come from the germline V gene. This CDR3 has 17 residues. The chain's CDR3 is CASREASGGFGWDEQFF. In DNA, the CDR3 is TGTGCCAGCAGAGAGGCTAGCGGGGGTTTTGGTTGGGATGAGCAGTTCTTC.

For the CDR3, the DNA is TGTGCCAGCAGCAAAGAGGTGCGAGCAAAAGCAACTAATGAAAAACTGTTTTTT. It encodes CASSKEVRAKATNEKLFF. The chain recombines TRBV7-2 with TRBJ1-4; no clear D gene. The V end lost 5 bases, the J end lost 0 bases, and 19 bases lay between the germline ends. This CDR3 has 18 residues. Germline V gene data show CDR1 as SGHTA and CDR2 as FQGNSA.

Here the CDR3 reads CASSYRGFHEQYF. As DNA, the CDR3 is TGTGCCAGCAGTTACAGGGGATTCCACGAGCAGTACTTC. The rearrangement links TRBV27 to TRBJ2-7; 7 nucleotides align to TRBD1. The CDR3 runs to 13 residues. Germline V gives CDR1 MNHEY, CDR2 SMNVEV (reference sequence). V shed 4 bases, J shed 5 bases, and the junction held 5 bases outside the gene matches.

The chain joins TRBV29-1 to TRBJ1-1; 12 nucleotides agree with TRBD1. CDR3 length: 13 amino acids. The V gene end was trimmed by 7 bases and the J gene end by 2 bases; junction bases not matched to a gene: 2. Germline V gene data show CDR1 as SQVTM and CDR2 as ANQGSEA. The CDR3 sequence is CSAGTGGNTEAFF. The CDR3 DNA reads TGCAGCGCAGGGACAGGGGGCAACACTGAAGCTTTCTTT. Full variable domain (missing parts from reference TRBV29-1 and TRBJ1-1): SAVISQKPSRDICQRGTSLTIQCQVDSQVTMMFWYRQQPGQSLTLIATANQGSEATYESGFVIDKFPISRPNLTFSTLTVSNMSPEDSSIYLCSAGTGGNTEAFFGQGTRLTVV.

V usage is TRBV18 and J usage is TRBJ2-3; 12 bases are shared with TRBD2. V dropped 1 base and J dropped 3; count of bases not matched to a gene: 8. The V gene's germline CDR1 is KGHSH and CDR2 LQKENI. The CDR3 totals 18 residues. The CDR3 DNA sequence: TGTGCCAGCTCACCACTTCCGGGGACTAGCGGGCGAACAGATACGCAGTATTTT. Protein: CASSPLPGTSGRTDTQYF.

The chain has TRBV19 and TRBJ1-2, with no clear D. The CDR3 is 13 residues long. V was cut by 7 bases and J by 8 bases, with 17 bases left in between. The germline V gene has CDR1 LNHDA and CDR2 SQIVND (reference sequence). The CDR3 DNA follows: TGTGCCAGTACCCCGGACCGAGATACGGGCTACACCTTC. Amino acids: CASTPDRDTGYTF.

The CDR3 coding sequence is TGTGCCATCAGTGAGTCCGGCGGGAGGGCCTCAGAGACCCAGTACTTC. Its translation: CAISESGGRASETQYF. The chain employs TRBV10-3 and TRBJ2-5; 9 positions agree with TRBD2. The CDR3 is 16 amino acids. Germline values: CDR1 ENHRY, CDR2 SYGVKD. The V gene end was trimmed by 0 bases and the J gene end by 4 bases; junction bases not matched to a gene: 6.

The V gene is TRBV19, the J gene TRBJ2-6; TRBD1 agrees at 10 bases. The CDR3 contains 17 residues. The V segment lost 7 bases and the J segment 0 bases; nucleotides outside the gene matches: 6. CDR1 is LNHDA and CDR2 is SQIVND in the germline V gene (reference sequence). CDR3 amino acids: CASTRDRGISGANVLTF. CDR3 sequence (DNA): TGTGCCAGTACCAGGGACAGGGGAATCTCTGGGGCCAACGTCCTGACTTTC.

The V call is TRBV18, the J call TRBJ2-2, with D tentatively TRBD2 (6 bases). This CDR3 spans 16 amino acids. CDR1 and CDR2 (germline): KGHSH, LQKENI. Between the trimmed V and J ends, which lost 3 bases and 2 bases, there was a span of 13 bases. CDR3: CASSPSVGSNTGELFF. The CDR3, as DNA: TGTGCCAGCTCACCGTCAGTCGGGAGCAACACCGGGGAGCTGTTTTTT. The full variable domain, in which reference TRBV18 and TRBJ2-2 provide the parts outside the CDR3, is NAGVMQNPRHLVRRRGQEARLRCSPMKGHSHVYWYRQLPEEGLKFMVYLQKENIIDESGMPKERFSAEFPKEGPSILRIQQVVRGDSAAYFCASSPSVGSNTGELFFGEGSRLTVL.

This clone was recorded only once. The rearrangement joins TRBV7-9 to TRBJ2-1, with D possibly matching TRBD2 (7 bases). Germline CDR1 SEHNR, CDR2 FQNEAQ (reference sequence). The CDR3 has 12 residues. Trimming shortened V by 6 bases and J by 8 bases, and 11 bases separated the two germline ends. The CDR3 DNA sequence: TGTGCCAGCAGGAGGGGGGGTTATGAGCAGTTCTTC. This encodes CASRRGGYEQFF.

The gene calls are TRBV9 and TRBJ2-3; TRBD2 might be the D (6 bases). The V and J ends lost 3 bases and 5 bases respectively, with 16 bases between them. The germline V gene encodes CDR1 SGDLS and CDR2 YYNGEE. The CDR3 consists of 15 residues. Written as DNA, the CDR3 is TGTGCCAGCAGCGGGAGGGCTAGCGCTGGAGATACGCAGTATTTT. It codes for CASSGRASAGDTQYF.

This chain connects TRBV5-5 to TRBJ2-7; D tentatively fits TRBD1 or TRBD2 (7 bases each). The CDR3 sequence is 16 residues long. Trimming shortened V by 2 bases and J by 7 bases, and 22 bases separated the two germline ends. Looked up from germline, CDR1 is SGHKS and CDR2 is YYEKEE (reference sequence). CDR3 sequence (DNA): TGTGCCAGCAGCTTAGTCGAGACAGGGAGGGCGGAGGAGCAGTACTTC. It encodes CASSLVETGRAEEQYF. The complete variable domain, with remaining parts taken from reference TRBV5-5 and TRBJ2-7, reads DAGVTQSPTHLIKTRGQQVTLRCSPISGHKSVSWYQQVLGQGPQFIFQYYEKEERGRGNFPDRFSARQFPNYSSELNVNALLLGDSALYLCASSLVETGRAEEQYFGPGTRLTVT.

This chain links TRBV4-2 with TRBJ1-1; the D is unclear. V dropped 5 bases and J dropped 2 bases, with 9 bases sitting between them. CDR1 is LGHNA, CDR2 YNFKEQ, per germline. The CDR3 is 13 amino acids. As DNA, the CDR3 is TGTGCCAGCAGCACACAAGGAAACACTGAAGCTTTCTTT. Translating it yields CASSTQGNTEAFF.

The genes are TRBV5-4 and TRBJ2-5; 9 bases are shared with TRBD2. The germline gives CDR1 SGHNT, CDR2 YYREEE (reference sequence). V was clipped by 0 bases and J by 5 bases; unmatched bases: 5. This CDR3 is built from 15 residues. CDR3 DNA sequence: TGTGCCAGCAGCTTGGTACTAGCGGGCCGGGAGACCCAGTACTTC. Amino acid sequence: CASSLVLAGRETQYF.

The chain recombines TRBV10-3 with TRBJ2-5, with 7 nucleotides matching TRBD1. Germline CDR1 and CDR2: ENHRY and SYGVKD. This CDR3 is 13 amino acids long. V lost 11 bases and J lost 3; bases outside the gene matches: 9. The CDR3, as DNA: TGTGCCTCTGCCGGACAGGCCGAAGAGACCCAGTACTTC. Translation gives CASAGQAEETQYF.

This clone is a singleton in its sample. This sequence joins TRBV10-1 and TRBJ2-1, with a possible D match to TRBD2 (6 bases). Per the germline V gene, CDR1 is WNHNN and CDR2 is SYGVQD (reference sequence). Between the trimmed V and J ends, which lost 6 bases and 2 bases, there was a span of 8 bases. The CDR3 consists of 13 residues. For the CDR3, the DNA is TGCGCCAGCAGCGGGGGAACCTACAATGAGCAGTTCTTC. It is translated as CASSGGTYNEQFF.

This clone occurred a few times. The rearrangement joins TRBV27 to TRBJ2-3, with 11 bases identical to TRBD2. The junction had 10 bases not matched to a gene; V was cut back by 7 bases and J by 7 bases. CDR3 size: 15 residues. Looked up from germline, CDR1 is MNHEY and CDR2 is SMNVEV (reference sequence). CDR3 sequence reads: CASNLLAGAGNTQYF. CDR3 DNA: TGTGCCAGCAACCTACTAGCGGGAGCAGGGAATACGCAGTATTTT.

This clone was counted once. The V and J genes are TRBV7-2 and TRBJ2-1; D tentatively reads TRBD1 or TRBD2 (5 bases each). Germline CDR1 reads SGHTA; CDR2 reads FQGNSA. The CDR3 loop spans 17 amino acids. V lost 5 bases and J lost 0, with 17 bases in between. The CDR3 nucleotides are TGTGCCAGCAGCCTGGGACCGCTTACTAGCTCCTACAATGAGCAGTTCTTC. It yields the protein CASSLGPLTSSYNEQFF.

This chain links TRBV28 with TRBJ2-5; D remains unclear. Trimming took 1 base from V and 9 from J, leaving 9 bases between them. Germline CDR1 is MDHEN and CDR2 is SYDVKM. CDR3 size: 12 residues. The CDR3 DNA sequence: TGTGCCAGCAGTTTATTCCTCCTTTCCCAGTACTTC. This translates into CASSLFLLSQYF.